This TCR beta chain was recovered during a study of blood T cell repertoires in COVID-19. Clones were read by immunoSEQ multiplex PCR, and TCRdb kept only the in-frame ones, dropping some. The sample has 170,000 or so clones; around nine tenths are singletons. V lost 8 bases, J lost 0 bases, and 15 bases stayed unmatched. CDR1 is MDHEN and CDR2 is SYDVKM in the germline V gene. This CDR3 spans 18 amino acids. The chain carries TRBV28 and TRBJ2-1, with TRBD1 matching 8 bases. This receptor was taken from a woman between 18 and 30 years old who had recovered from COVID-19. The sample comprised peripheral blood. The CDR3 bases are TGTGCCAGCCATCCAGGACAGGGCAGCCCCCGCTCCTACAATGAGCAGTTCTTC. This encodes CASHPGQGSPRSYNEQFF.